This TCR beta chain was sequenced for a study of shared clonotypes between healthy human individuals. Libraries were prepared by immunoSEQ multiplex PCR; TCRdb keeps only in-frame clonotypes and omits some of them. The sample yields 150,000 to 200,000 clones, approximately 92% seen once. Concerning this clone: Its specificity is unknown.

Study-level points and caveats: Even with large depth, rarefaction showed that sorted-subset sequencing was incomplete.

The CDR3 covers 11 residues. CDR1 and CDR2 (germline): SGHRS, YFSETQ. The TCR sequence derives from a woman in her 30s in good health. Specimen: naive CD4+ T cells sorted from blood. Noted subset: CD45RA+ positively selected. The rearrangement joins TRBV5-1 to TRBJ2-5, with unresolved D. The DNA end is more similar to TRBJ2-7, so the J call may be wrong. CDR3 protein: CASSLEYEQYF. CDR3 DNA: TGCGCCAGCAGCTTGGAGTACGAGCAGTACTTC.